The subject of this entry is one T cell receptor beta chain. As handled by the study authors: Researchers report that nucleated cell counts were estimated from reference gene primer amplification. Clones were sequenced by immunoSEQ multiplex PCR, and TCRdb holds only the in-frame ones, with some missing. Clone size and V and J calls were adopted from that table, with D and trimming inferred from the DNA. The sample lists roughly 140,000 clones; around 87% were seen once. The record originates from a study of blood T cell repertoires in COVID-19. About the study: Donors in the United States, Italy and Spain gave samples during acute or convalescent COVID-19. The cDNA or gDNA used as material had been derived from T cells, B-cell-depleted T cells, or PBMCs.

The CDR3 runs 11 residues. Trimming shortened V by 1 base and J by 6 bases, and 5 bases separated the two germline ends. Germline loops: CDR1 DFQATT, CDR2 SNEGSKA (reference sequence). The chain has TRBV20-1 and TRBJ2-3; perhaps TRBD2 as D (5 bases). The TCR sequence derives from a woman aged 55-69 years with active or convalescent COVID-19. The sample taken for sequencing was peripheral blood. Here the CDR3 reads CSARGGDTQYF. CDR3 bases: TGCAGTGCTAGAGGCGGGGATACGCAGTATTTT.